Listed here are 14 T cell receptor beta chains from one sample, sequenced in a study of T cell responses to AZD1222 COVID-19 vaccine (dated by TCRdb to the early 2020s). The library was built by means of the immunoSEQ multiplex PCR assay. The immuneACCESS repertoire file appears here via TCRdb, limited to in-frame rearrangements. These files lack a portion of the clones; in checked studies, under half of the deficit traces to unresolved V genes, and the cause of the others is not known. This sample is represented by 160,000 or so clones; 90% of them were singletons. Over 1.5% of the sample comes from the top ten. The meaning of the sample's time point label: baseline before first vaccination. This specimen was peripheral blood, taken on day 0 of AZD1222 vaccination. The receptor source for this set is an adult in good health.

This chain joins TRBV19 and TRBJ1-5; D is unclear. Trimming removed 4 bases at V and 6 bases at J, with 13 bases between. Germline V lookup: CDR1 LNHDA, CDR2 SQIVND (reference sequence). CDR3 length: 14 residues. DNA for the CDR3: TGTGCCAGTAGTAACACGGGCAAGGGTCAGCCCCAGCATTTT. Translating it yields CASSNTGKGQPQHF.

The gene calls are TRBV27 and TRBJ1-5; weak D call: TRBD1 (5 bases). Germline assignment: CDR1 MNHEY and CDR2 SMNVEV (reference sequence). The CDR3 covers 15 residues. The V gene lost 6 bases and the J gene lost 9 bases, with 21 bases spanning the gap. CDR3 DNA sequence: TGTGCCAGCAGCATGGGTTCCGGGGCGACCTCGCCCCAGCATTTT. Its protein is CASSMGSGATSPQHF.

CDR3 loop: CASSQVSWFAGYTF. The DNA for the CDR3 is TGTGCCAGCAGCCAAGTTTCTTGGTTCGCTGGCTACACCTTC. The gene calls are TRBV14 and TRBJ1-2; no clear D. Trimming removed 1 base at V and 7 bases at J, with 13 bases between. Germline CDR1 reads SGHDN; CDR2 reads FVKESK. There are 14 residues in the CDR3. The variable domain in full, completed from reference TRBV14 and TRBJ1-2, reads EAGVTQFPSHSVIEKGQTVTLRCDPISGHDNLYWYRRVMGKEIKFLLHFVKESKQDESGMPNNRFLAERTGGTYSTLKVQPAELEDSGVYFCASSQVSWFAGYTFGSGTRLTVV.

The chain has TRBV11-1 and TRBJ1-4, with D maybe TRBD1 (6 bases). Deletions cut 5 bases from V and 7 bases from J, with 14 bases between. Germline loops: CDR1 SGHAT, CDR2 FQDESV (reference sequence). The CDR3 runs to 14 residues. The CDR3 DNA reads TGTGCCAGCAGCCGGACAGTTGGCGGTGAAAAACTGTTTTTT. It translates to CASSRTVGGEKLFF.

The V gene is TRBV12-3 or TRBV12-4, the J gene TRBJ2-7, with 8 positions matching TRBD1. Trimming cost V 6 bases and J 3 bases; bases outside gene matches: 4. This CDR3 has 13 amino acids. The CDR3 bases are TGTGCCAGCAGCAGGACAGGGAACTACGAGCAGTACTTC. Its protein product is CASSRTGNYEQYF.

This chain joins TRBV19 and TRBJ1-5, with D tentatively TRBD1 (6 bases). Germline CDR1 is LNHDA and CDR2 is SQIVND (reference sequence). The V and J ends lost 2 bases and 5 bases respectively, with 22 bases between them. There are 18 residues in the CDR3. The CDR3 DNA is TGTGCCAGTAGTATATGGGCAGGGGAAGACGTTGGCGATCAGCCCCAGCATTTT. Encoded protein: CASSIWAGEDVGDQPQHF.

The chain couples TRBV11-2 to TRBJ1-1; TRBD1 aligns across 7 bases. The CDR3 is 15 amino acids. Germline CDR1 SGHAT, CDR2 FQNNGV. J lost 0 bases, V lost 3 bases, and 4 bases had no gene match. CDR3 coding DNA: TGTGCCAGCAGCTTCCCGGGACAGCTGAACACTGAAGCTTTCTTT. Protein product: CASSFPGQLNTEAFF.

J is TRBJ2-2 and V is TRBV19; 7 positions match TRBD2. CDR3 length: 14 residues. CDR1 is LNHDA, CDR2 SQIVND, per germline (reference sequence). V shed 4 bases and J 2 bases; nucleotides not matched to a gene: 1. CDR3: CASSSGSNTGELFF. The CDR3 DNA follows: TGTGCCAGTAGTAGCGGGAGTAACACCGGGGAGCTGTTTTTT.

The rearrangement uses TRBV29-1 and TRBJ1-3; no clear D gene. V was clipped by 7 bases and J by 0 bases, with 10 bases between them. The CDR3 spans 13 residues. Germline CDR1 is SQVTM and CDR2 is ANQGSEA. This chain's CDR3 is CSGRHGSGNTIYF. In nucleotides, the CDR3 is TGCAGCGGCCGACATGGCTCTGGAAACACCATATATTTT.

This chain uses TRBV28 with TRBJ1-1; D possibly corresponds to TRBD1 (5 bases). CDR3 length: 11 residues. Trimming took 6 bases from V and 9 from J, leaving 11 bases between them. The germline gives CDR1 MDHEN, CDR2 SYDVKM. CDR3 DNA sequence: TGTGCCAGCAGACGGGACTTAAAAGCTTTCTTT. As protein: CASRRDLKAFF.

J is TRBJ1-4 and V is TRBV7-9, with D perhaps matching TRBD1 (5 bases). Germline-derived CDR1 and CDR2 are SEHNR and FQNEAQ (reference sequence). The ends were cut back, 5 bases at V and 2 bases at J, with 12 bases in the middle. This CDR3 spans 15 amino acids. In nucleotides, the CDR3 is TGTGCCAGCAGCCTCGGGGGGACGACTAATGAAAAACTGTTTTTT. Translation: CASSLGGTTNEKLFF.

This clone was seen only once. The chain couples TRBV19 to TRBJ2-3; D not resolved. Deletions cut 3 bases from V and 1 base from J, with 35 bases between. The CDR3 is 23 residues long. Germline loops: CDR1 LNHDA, CDR2 SQIVND (reference sequence). This chain's CDR3 is CASSMLYSQIRSTPTTRTDTQYF. The CDR3 nucleotides are TGTGCCAGTAGTATGTTGTACTCTCAAATCAGGTCGACCCCTACGACTCGCACAGATACGCAGTATTTT.

V and J are TRBV7-2 and TRBJ2-1, with 11 bases aligning to TRBD2. The CDR3 length is 15 residues. With V trimmed by 1 base and J by 9 bases, 5 bases remained unmatched. Germline CDR1 SGHTA, CDR2 FQGNSA. The CDR3 protein is CASSLELAGVREQFF. Written as DNA, the CDR3 is TGTGCCAGCAGCTTAGAACTAGCGGGAGTGCGTGAGCAGTTCTTC.

V is TRBV28 and J is TRBJ2-2; weak D call: TRBD2 (6 bases). The CDR3 runs to 15 residues. V gave up 7 bases and J gave up 0 bases, with 12 bases separating them. CDR1 and CDR2 from the germline V gene are MDHEN and SYDVKM. Here the CDR3 reads CASTLRTTNTGELFF. The CDR3 DNA follows: TGTGCCAGCACCCTCCGGACTACGAACACCGGGGAGCTGTTTTTT.